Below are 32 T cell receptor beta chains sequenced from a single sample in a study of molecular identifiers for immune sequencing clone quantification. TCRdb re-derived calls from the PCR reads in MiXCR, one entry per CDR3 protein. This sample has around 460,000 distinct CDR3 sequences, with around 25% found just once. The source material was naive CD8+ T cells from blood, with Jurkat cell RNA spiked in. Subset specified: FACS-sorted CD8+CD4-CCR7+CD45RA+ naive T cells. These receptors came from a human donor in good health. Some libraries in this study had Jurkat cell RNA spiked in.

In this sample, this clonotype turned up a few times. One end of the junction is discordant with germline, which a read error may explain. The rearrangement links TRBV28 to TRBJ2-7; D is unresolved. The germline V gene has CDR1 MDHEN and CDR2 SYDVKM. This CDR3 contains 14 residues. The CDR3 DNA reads TGTGCCGGCAGCCTACGGGTCGAGGTATACGAGCAGTACTTC. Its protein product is CAGSLRVEVYEQYF.

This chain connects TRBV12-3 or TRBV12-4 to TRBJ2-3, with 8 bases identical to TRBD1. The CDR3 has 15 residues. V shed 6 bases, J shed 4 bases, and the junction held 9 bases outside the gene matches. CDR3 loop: CASSLFGQGADTQYF. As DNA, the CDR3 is TGTGCCAGCAGCCTCTTCGGACAGGGTGCAGATACGCAGTATTTT.

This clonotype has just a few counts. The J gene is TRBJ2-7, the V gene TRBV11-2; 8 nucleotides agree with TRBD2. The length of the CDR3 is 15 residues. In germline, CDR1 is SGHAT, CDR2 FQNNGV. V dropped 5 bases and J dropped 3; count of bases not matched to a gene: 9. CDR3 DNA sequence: TGTGCCAGCAGCCCCCGGGGGGGCCAGATCTACGAGCAGTACTTC. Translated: CASSPRGGQIYEQYF. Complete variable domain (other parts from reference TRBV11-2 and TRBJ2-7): EAGVAQSPRYKIIEKRQSVAFWCNPISGHATLYWYQQILGQGPKLLIQFQNNGVVDDSQLPKDRFSAERLKGVDSTLKIQPAKLEDSAVYLCASSPRGGQIYEQYFGPGTRLTVT.

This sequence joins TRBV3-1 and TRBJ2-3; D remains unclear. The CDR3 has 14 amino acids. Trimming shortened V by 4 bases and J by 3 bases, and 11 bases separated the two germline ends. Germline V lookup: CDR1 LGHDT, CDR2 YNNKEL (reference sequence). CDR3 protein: CASSPRLATDTQYF. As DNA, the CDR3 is TGTGCCAGCAGCCCACGGCTGGCGACAGATACGCAGTATTTT.

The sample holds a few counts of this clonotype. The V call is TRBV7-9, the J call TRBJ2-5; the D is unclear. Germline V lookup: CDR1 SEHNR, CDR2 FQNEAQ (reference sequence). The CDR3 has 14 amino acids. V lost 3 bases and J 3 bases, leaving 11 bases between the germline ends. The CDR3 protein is CASSFSYGEETQYF. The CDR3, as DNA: TGTGCCAGCAGCTTCTCCTATGGAGAAGAGACCCAGTACTTC.

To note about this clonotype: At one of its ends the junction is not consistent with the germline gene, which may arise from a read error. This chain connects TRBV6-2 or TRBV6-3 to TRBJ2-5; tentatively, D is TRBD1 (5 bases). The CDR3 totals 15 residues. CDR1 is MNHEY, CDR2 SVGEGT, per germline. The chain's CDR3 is CARSPRTPYQETQYF. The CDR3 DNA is TGTGCCCGCAGTCCACGGACACCTTACCAAGAGACCCAGTACTTC.

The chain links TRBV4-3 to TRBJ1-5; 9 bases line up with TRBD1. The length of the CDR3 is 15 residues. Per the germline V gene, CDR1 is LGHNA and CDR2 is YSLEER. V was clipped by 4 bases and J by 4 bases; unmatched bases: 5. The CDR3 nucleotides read TGCGCCAGCAGCCCTGAGGACAGGGGTAATCAGCCCCAGCATTTT. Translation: CASSPEDRGNQPQHF.

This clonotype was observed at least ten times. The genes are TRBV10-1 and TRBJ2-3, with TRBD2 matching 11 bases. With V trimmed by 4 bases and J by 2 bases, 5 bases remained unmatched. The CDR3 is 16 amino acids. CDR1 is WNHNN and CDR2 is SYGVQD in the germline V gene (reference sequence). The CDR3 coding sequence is TGCGCCAGCAGTGTGACTAGCGGGGCGCCCACAGATACGCAGTATTTT. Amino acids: CASSVTSGAPTDTQYF.

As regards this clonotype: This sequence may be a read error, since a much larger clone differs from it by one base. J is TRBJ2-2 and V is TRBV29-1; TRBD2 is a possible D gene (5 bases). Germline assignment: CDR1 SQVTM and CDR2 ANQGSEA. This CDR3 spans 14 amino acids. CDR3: CSVLTETNTGELCF. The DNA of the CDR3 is TGCAGCGTCCTGACGGAGACGAACACCGGGGAGCTGTGTTTT.

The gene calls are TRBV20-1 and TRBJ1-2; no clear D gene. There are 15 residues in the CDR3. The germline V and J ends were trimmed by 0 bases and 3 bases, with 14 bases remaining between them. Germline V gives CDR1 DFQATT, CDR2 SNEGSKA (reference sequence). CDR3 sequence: CSARDPSKGDYGYTF. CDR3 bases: TGCAGTGCTAGAGATCCCTCGAAAGGCGACTATGGCTACACCTTC.

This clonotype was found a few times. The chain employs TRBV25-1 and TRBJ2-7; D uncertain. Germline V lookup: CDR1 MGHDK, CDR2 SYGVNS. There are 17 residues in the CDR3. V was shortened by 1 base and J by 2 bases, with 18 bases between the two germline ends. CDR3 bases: TGTGCCAGCAGTGAATCTAGTCAGGCCGTCCAGACCTACGAGCAGTACTTC. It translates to CASSESSQAVQTYEQYF.

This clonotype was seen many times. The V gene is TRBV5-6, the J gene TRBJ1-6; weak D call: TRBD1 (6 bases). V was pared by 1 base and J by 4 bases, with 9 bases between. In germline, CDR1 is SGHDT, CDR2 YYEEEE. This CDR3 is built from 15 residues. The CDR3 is CASSLTRGYNSPLHF. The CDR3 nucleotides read TGTGCCAGCAGCTTGACCAGGGGATATAATTCACCCCTCCACTTT.

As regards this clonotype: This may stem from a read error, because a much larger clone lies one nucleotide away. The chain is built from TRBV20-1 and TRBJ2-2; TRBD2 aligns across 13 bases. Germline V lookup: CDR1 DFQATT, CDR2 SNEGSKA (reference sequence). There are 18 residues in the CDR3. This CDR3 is CSARDSGLAGPNTGEMFF. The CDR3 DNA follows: TGCAGTGCTAGAGATTCGGGACTAGCGGGACCGAACACCGGGGAGATGTTTTTT.

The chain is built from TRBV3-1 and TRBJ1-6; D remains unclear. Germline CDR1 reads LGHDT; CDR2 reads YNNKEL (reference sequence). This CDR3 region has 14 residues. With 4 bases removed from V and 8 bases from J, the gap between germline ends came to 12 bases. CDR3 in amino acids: CASSLRAEYSPLHF. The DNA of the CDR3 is TGTGCCAGCAGCCTAAGGGCAGAATATTCACCCCTCCACTTT.

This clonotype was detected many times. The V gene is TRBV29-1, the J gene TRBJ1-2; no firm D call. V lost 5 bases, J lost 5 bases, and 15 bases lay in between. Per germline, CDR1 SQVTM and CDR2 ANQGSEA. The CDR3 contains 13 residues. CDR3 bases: TGCAGCGTTTACGACACGGCTATGTATGGCTACACCTTC. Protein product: CSVYDTAMYGYTF.

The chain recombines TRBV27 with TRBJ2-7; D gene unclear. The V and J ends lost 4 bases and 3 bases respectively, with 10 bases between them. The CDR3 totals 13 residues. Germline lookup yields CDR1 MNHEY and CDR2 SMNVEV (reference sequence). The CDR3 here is CASSYRADYEQYF. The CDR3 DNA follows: TGTGCCAGCAGTTACCGGGCGGACTACGAGCAGTACTTC.

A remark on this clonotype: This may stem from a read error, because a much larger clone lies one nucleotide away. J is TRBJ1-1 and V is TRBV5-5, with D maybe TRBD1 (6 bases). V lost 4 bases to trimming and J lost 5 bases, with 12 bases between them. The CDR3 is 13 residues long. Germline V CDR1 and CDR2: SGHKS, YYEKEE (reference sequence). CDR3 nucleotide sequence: TGTGCCAGCAGCCAGTGGGGGCATACTGAAGCTTTCTTT. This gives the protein CASSQWGHTEAFF.

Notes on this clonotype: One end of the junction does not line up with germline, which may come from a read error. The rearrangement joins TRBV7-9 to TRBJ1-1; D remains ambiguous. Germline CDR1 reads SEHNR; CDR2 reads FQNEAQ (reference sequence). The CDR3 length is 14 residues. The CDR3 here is CASSENGLNTAAFF. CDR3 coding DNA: TGTGCCAGCAGCGAGAACGGTCTGAACACTGCAGCTTTCTTT.

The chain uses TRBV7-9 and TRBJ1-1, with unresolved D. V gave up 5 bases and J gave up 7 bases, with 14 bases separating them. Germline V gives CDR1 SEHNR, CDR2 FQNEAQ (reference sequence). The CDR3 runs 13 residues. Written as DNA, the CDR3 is TGTGCCAGCAGCCCCCCCCAACCAGATGAAGCTTTCTTT. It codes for CASSPPQPDEAFF. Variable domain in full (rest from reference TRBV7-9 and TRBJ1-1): DTGVSQNPRHKITKRGQNVTFRCDPISEHNRLYWYRQTLGQGPEFLTYFQNEAQLEKSRLLSDRFSAERPKGSFSTLEIQRTEQGDSAMYLCASSPPQPDEAFFGQGTRLTVV.

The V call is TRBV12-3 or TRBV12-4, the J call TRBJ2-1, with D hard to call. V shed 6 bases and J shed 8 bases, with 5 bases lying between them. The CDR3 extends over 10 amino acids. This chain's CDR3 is CASRGYEQFF. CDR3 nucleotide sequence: TGTGCCAGCAGAGGCTATGAGCAGTTCTTC.

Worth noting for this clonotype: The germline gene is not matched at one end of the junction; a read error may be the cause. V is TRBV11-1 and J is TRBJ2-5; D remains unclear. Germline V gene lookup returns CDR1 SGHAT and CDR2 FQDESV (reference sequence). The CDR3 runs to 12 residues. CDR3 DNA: TGTGCCAGCAGCTATGCCCGGCACCTAATAATCTTC. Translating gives CASSYARHLIIF.

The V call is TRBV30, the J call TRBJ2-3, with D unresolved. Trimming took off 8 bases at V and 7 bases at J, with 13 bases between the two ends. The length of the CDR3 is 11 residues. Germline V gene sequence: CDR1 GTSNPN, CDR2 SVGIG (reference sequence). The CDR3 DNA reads TGTGCCCGGTTTCGAGCGAATACGCAGTATTTT. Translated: CARFRANTQYF.

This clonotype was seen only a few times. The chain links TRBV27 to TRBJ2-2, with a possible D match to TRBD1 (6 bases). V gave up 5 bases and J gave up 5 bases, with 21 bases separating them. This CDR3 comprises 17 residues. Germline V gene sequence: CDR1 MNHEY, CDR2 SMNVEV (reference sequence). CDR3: CASSLLQARGGTGELFF. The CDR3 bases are TGTGCCAGCAGTCTCCTCCAAGCGCGAGGGGGAACCGGGGAGCTGTTTTTT.

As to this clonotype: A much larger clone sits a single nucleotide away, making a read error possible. For the CDR3, the DNA is TGTGCCAGCAGCGGGGACGGGAAAACTAATGAAAAACTGTTTTTT. Translated: CASSGDGKTNEKLFF. This chain connects TRBV7-9 to TRBJ1-4, with D maybe TRBD1 (5 bases). The CDR3 runs 15 residues. Germline loops: CDR1 SEHNR, CDR2 FQNEAQ (reference sequence). Trimming shortened V by 5 bases and J by 1 base, and 11 bases separated the two germline ends.

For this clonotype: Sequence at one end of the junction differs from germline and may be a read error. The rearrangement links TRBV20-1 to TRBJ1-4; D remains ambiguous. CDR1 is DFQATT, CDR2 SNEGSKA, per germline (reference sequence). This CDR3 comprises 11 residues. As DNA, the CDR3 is TGCAGTGCGAGACTTACGGGGATGAGGATTTTT. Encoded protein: CSARLTGMRIF.

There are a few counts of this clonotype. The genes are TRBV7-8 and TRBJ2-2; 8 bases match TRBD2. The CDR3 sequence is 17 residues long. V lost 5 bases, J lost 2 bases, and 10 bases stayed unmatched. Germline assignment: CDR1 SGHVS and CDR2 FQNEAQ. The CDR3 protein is CASSGFERGPNTGELFF. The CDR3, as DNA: TGTGCCAGCAGCGGGTTTGAGCGGGGGCCTAACACCGGGGAGCTGTTTTTT.

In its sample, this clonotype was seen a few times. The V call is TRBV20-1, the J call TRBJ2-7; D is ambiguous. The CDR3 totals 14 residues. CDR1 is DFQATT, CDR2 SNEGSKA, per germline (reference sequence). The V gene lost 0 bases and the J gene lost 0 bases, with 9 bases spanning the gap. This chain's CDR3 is CSARDLLNSYEQYF. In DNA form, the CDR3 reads TGCAGTGCTAGAGATCTACTCAACTCCTACGAGCAGTACTTC.

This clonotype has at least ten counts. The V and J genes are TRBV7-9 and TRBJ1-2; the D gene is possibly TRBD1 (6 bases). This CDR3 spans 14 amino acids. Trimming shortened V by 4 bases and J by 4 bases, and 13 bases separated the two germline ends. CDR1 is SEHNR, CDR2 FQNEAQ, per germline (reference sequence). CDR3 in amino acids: CASSSGRGFYGYTF. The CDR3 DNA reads TGTGCCAGCAGCTCAGGCAGGGGATTCTATGGCTACACCTTC.

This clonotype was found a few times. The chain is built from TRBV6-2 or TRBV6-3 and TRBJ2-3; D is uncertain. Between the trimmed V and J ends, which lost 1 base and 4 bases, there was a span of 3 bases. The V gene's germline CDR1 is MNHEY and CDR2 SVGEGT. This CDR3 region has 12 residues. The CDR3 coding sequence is TGTGCCAGCAGTTACTTCTCAGATACGCAGTATTTT. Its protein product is CASSYFSDTQYF.

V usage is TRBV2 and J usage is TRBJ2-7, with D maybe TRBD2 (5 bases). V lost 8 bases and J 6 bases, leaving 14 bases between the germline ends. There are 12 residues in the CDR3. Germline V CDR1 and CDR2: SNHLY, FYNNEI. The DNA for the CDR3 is TGTGCCAGCTGGGCCCGCGGGTTCGAGCAGTACTTC. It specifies CASWARGFEQYF.

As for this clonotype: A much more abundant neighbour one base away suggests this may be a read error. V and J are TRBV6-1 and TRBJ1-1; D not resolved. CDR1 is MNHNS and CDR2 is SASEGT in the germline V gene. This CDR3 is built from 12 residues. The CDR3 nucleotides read TGTGCCAGCAGTGATCGAAACACTGAAACTTTCTTT. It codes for CASSDRNTETFF.

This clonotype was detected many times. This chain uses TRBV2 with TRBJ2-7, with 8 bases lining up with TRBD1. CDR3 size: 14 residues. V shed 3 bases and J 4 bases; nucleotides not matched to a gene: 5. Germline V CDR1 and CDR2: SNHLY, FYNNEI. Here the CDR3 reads CASSEAGGAYEQYF. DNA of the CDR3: TGTGCCAGCAGTGAGGCAGGGGGCGCGTACGAGCAGTACTTC.